This T cell receptor beta chain was identified during a study of blood T cell repertoires in COVID-19 (TCRdb year 2020). Regarding the complete study: Collaborator samples came from the United States, Italy and Spain and covered acute and convalescent phases of COVID-19. Where HLA class I and class II types were available, the types were taken from metadata supplied by the sample provider, not from assay-based typing. The repertoires were released in a freely available public database intended as a resource for research on the immune response to SARS-CoV-2. The prospective study material was composed of cDNA or gDNA derived from T cells, B-cell-depleted T cells, or PBMCs. Sample metadata almost always included a de-identified subject ID, COVID-19 status, age in years and sex. Samples came from the ongoing ImmuneRACE study (first 160 participants) plus 1,254 subjects from 6 global collaborators. Subjects who had been exposed to COVID-19, were actively infected with it, or had recovered from it provided the deeply sampled blood TCRbeta repertoires that made up the dataset. Overall results and qualifications from the work: The amount of clinical and demographic metadata varied by source and participant and was provided uncurated.

In the case of this clone: Which antigen it targets is not known. Base qualities are not provided; no much larger clone lies one nucleotide away.

The CDR3, from cysteine to phenylalanine, totals 14 residues. The DNA shown is the 42-base CDR3, in frame from base 1. The germline V gene yields LGHNA for CDR1 and YNFKEQ for CDR2. The V end loses 0 bases and the J end loses 7 bases, and a stretch of 10 bases separates them. TCRbeta CDR3 regions were amplified from genomic DNA by means of the immunoSEQ Assay, a bias-controlled multiplex PCR. The paper's data handling went like this. Nucleated cell counts per sample were estimated from amplification of reference gene primers within the assay. Sequence reads were collapsed and filtered to measure the absolute abundance of every unique TCRbeta CDR3 rearrangement. For each sample, productive Simpson clonality was calculated as the square root of Simpson's diversity index across productive rearrangements. As stored in TCRdb, this immuneACCESS dataset retains in-frame rearrangements with V and J assigned. A fraction of the clones does not appear; measured against another copy, unresolved V genes explain less than half of the discrepancy, and the remainder lacks a known reason. V and J calls and clone size come straight from that table; D and trimming were deduced from the DNA. The sample yields approximately 200,000 clones; roughly 90% were counted once. The ten most abundant clones make up 10% of the sample.

Participants in the prospective study were enrolled through a virtual design, were aged roughly 18 to 90 years, and lived in some 24 United States geographic areas. In the prospective study, cohorts were assigned on the basis of participant-reported clinical history obtained from a screening survey and a study questionnaire. Each participant in the prospective study had whole blood, serum and a nasopharyngeal or oropharyngeal swab collected by mobile phlebotomists. Participants in the prospective study had the option to provide additional blood draws and questionnaires over a roughly 2-month period. Before DNA extraction, prospective study blood samples were shipped either frozen or at room temperature.

The sequenced sample was PBMCs or T cells enriched from blood (not recorded which). This TCR was recovered from a man aged 18-30 years with acute COVID-19. The V gene is TRBV4-2 and the J gene is TRBJ2-1; the D gene assignment is ambiguous. The CDR3 region: CASSQEISTNEQFF. Here is the DNA: TGTGCCAGCAGCCAAGAAATCAGTACAAATGAGCAGTTCTTC.